Sequencing of this T cell receptor beta chain was carried out in a study of T cell responses to AZD1222 COVID-19 vaccine. V lost 0 bases to trimming and J lost 12 bases; unmatched junction nucleotides: 8. The germline gives CDR1 SGHKS, CDR2 YYEKEE (reference sequence). This CDR3 has 13 residues. Worth noting for this clone: What it recognizes is unknown.

Produced via immunoSEQ multiplex PCR; TCRdb's table is partial and in-frame only. The sample holds about 140,000 clones, roughly 84% seen once. Findings and caveats of the study: Unmutated variant regions reportedly attract nearly half of all spike-specific TCRs.

The V and J genes are TRBV5-5 and TRBJ2-7; 8 positions match TRBD1. The sequence was collected from an adult who received the AZD1222 COVID-19 vaccine. The specimen comprised peripheral blood, sampled 28 days after the second AZD1222 dose. CDR3 protein: CASSLELAGGLYF. CDR3 DNA sequence: TGTGCCAGCAGCTTGGAACTAGCAGGGGGCCTGTACTTC.